Listed below are T cell receptor beta chains from one sample, sequenced in a study of cytomegalovirus exposure and HLA in healthy donors. Measured with immunoSEQ multiplex PCR; TCRdb has only the in-frame clones, and not every one. The sample holds tens of thousands of clones, more than 65% seen once. The material sequenced was PBMCs. The source is a human donor in good health. CDR3s include the opening cysteine and the closing phenylalanine or tryptophan. A D gene is named only where the DNA matches it firmly. Clone size is not always given. Where it is, it says once, few, many or a class for expanded clones.

TRBJ2-1,TRBV9,TRBD1,.,TGTGCCAGCAGCGTGGGACAGGGACGTGGGGGCTCCTACAATGAGCAGTTCTTC,CASSVGQGRGGSYNEQFF
TRBJ2-6,TRBV6-1,.,.,TGTGCCAGCAGAAGAGTTATCTCTGGGGCCAACGTCCTGACTTTC,CASRRVISGANVLTF
TRBJ2-2,TRBV4-3,TRBD1,.,TGCGCCAGCAGCGCGTACAGGGGGCTGGCCGGGGAGCTGTTTTTT,CASSAYRGLAGELFF
TRBJ1-3,TRBV2,TRBD1,few,TGTGCCAGCCAGAAGGGACAGCGGAGCTCTGGAAACACCATATATTTT,CASQKGQRSSGNTIYF
TRBJ2-1,TRBV19,.,.,TGTGCCAGTAGTTCGACTCGGCAGTTCTTC,CASSSTRQFF
TRBJ2-7,TRBV7-6,.,.,TGTGCCAGCAGCGCCGTAGGGGAAGGTGACGAGCAGTACTTC,CASSAVGEGDEQYF
TRBJ1-2,TRBV5-1,.,.,TGCGCCAGCAGCCTTGGAGCCCTAAGAACCTATGGCTACACCTTC,CASSLGALRTYGYTF
TRBJ2-1,TRBV18,TRBD2,.,TGTGCCAGCTCACCGGGGCTAGCGGGAGGAACTGAGCAGTTCTTC,CASSPGLAGGTEQFF
TRBJ2-7,TRBV7-2,.,once,TGTGCCAGCAGCGAAGGGAGCGGCTCCTACGAGCAGTACTTC,CASSEGSGSYEQYF
TRBJ1-4,TRBV28,.,.,TGTGCCAGCAGTTTATTGGGCGCGGGGAGGGAAAAACTGTTTTTT,CASSLLGAGREKLFF
TRBJ2-3,TRBV6-4,.,once,TGTGCCAGCAGTCACGGGGGCACAGATACGCAGTATTTT,CASSHGGTDTQYF
TRBJ1-2,TRBV27,.,once,TGTGCCAGCAGACTGAAACAGGAGCCTAACTATGGCTACACCTTC,CASRLKQEPNYGYTF
TRBJ2-2,TRBV19,.,.,TGTGCCAGTACCCCCGGTGTTACCGGGGAGCTGTTTTTT,CASTPGVTGELFF
TRBJ2-7,TRBV11-3,.,.,TGTGCCAGCAGCTTAGTCGTTGGAGGCGAGCAGTACTTC,CASSLVVGGEQYF
TRBJ2-6,TRBV4-3,TRBD1,few,TGCGCCAGCAGCCTAGGACAGGGAATTCGACCTGGGGCCAACGTCCTGACTTTC,CASSLGQGIRPGANVLTF
TRBJ2-3,TRBV5-1,.,.,TGCGCCAGCAGCCCGTACTTGGTAGATACGCAGTATTTT,CASSPYLVDTQYF
TRBJ2-2,TRBV6-5,.,.,TGTGCCACCAGGACAGCGACGAACACCGGGGAGCTGTTTTTT,CATRTATNTGELFF